This T cell receptor (beta chain) was profiled in a study of T cell clonality in common variable immunodeficiency. In its sample, this clone was seen many times. Read sequence stops 3 residues before the CDR3 end, and the germline J gene provides the missing end. Libraries were prepared by immunoSEQ multiplex PCR; TCRdb keeps only in-frame clonotypes and omits some of them. This table holds roughly 38,000 clones with no singletons; the top ten claim around 2.8%. CDR1 is DFQATT and CDR2 is SNEGSKA in the germline V gene (reference sequence). V was cut by 4 bases and J by 0 bases, with 9 bases left in between. The CDR3 runs 13 residues.

Sequencing was carried out using peripheral blood mononuclear cells. V and J are TRBV20-1 and TRBJ1-1; the D is unclear. The receptor was isolated from a person aged 18 to 75 in good health. The CDR3 reads CSAIMFMNTEAFF. The CDR3 bases that were read are TGCAGTGCTATTATGTTTATGAACACTGAA.